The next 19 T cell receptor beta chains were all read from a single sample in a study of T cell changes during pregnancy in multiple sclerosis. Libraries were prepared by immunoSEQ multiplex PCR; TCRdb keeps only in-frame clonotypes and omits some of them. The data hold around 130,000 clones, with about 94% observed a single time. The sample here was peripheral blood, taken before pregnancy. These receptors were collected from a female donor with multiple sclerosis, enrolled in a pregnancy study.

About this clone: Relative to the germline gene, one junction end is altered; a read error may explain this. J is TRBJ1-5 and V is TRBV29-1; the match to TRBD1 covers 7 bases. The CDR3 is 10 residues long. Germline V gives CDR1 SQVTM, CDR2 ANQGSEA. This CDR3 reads CSVNRDRSGF. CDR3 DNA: TGCAGCGTTAACCGGGACAGATCTGGCTTT.

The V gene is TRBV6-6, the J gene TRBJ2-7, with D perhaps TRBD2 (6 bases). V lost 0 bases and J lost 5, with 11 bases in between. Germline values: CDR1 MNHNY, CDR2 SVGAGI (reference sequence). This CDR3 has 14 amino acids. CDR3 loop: CASSYSAGIDEQYF. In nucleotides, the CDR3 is TGTGCCAGCAGTTACTCGGCGGGGATCGACGAGCAGTACTTC.

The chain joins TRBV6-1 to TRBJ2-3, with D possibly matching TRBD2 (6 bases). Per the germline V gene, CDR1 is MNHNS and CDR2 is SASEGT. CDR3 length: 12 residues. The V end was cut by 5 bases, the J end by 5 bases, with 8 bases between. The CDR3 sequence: CASSTAGDTQYF. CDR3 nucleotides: TGTGCCAGCAGTACAGCGGGAGATACGCAGTATTTT.

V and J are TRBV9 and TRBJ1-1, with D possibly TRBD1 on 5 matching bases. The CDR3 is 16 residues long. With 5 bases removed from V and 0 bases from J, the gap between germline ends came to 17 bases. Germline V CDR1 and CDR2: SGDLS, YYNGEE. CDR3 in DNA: TGTGCCAGCAGTGACGGGGGGGGGAGGATGAACACTGAAGCTTTCTTT. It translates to CASSDGGGRMNTEAFF.

The CDR3 sequence: CASSLIAGPVSSGANVLTF. CDR3 sequence (DNA): TGTGCCAGCAGCTTAATAGCGGGGCCTGTTTCCTCTGGGGCCAACGTCCTGACTTTC. The J gene is TRBJ2-6, the V gene TRBV7-6; 8 bases fit TRBD2. Trimming removed 2 bases from V and 0 bases from J; junction bases left unmatched: 9. This CDR3 comprises 19 residues. CDR1 is SGHVS and CDR2 is FNYEAQ in the germline V gene.

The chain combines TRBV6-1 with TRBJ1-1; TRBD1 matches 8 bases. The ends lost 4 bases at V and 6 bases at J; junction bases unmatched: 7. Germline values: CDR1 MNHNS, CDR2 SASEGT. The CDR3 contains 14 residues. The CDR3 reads CASSVGTGGAEAFF. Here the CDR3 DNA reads TGTGCCAGCAGTGTCGGGACAGGTGGGGCTGAAGCTTTCTTT.

This CDR3 reads CASSLGLNTGELFF. CDR3 coding DNA: TGCGCCAGCAGCTTGGGACTTAACACCGGGGAGCTGTTTTTT. The chain employs TRBV5-1 and TRBJ2-2; D unclear. The germline V gene encodes CDR1 SGHRS and CDR2 YFSETQ. Trimming left V 0 bases short and J 2 bases short, with 5 bases between. The CDR3 extends over 14 amino acids.

CDR3 protein: CASSATGGLVGNTIYF. The CDR3 DNA follows: TGTGCCAGCAGCGCCACAGGGGGCTTAGTGGGAAACACCATATATTTT. V is TRBV9 and J is TRBJ1-3; 9 bases agree with TRBD1. The ends lost 3 bases at V and 4 bases at J; junction bases unmatched: 8. CDR3 size: 16 residues. Germline CDR1 and CDR2: SGDLS and YYNGEE.

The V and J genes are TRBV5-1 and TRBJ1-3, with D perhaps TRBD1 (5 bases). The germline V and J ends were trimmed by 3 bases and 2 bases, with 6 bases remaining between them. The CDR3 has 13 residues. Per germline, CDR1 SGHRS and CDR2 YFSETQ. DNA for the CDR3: TGCGCCAGCAGCTCGACAGCTGGAAACACCATATATTTT. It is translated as CASSSTAGNTIYF.

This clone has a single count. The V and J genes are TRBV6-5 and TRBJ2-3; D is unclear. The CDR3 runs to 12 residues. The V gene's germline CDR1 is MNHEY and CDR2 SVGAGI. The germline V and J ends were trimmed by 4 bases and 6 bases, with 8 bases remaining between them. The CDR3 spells CASSSVRDTQYF. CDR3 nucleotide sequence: TGTGCCAGCAGTTCAGTGCGGGATACGCAGTATTTT.

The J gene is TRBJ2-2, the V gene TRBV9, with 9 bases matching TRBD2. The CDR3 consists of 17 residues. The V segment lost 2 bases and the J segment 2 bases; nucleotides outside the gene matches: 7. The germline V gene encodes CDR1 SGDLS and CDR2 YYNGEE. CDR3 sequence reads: CASSVGGRAPNTGELFF. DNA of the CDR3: TGTGCCAGCAGCGTTGGCGGGAGGGCCCCAAACACCGGGGAGCTGTTTTTT. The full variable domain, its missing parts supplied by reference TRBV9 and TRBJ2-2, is DSGVTQTPKHLITATGQRVTLRCSPRSGDLSVYWYQQSLDQGLQFLIQYYNGEERAKGNILERFSAQQFPDLHSELNLSSLELGDSALYFCASSVGGRAPNTGELFFGEGSRLTVL.

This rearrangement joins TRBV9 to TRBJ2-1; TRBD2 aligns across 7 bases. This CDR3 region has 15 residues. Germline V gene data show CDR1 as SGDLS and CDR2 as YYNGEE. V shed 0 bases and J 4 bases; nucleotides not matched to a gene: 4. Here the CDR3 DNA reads TGTGCCAGCAGCGTAGCGGCTAGCGGTTACAATGAGCAGTTCTTC. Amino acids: CASSVAASGYNEQFF.

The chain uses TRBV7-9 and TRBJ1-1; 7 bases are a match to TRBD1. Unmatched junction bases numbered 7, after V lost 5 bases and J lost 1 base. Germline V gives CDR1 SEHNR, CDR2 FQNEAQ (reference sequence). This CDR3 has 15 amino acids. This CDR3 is CASSQGDWRNTEAFF. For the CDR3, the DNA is TGTGCCAGCAGCCAGGGGGACTGGAGGAACACTGAAGCTTTCTTT. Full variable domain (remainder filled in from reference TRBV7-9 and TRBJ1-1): DTGVSQNPRHKITKRGQNVTFRCDPISEHNRLYWYRQTLGQGPEFLTYFQNEAQLEKSRLLSDRFSAERPKGSFSTLEIQRTEQGDSAMYLCASSQGDWRNTEAFFGQGTRLTVV.

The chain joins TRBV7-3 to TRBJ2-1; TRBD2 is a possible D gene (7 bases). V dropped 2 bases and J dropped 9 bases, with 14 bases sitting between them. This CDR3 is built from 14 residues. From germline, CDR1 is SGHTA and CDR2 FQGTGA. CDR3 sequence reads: CASSLGGAVFEQFF. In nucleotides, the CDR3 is TGTGCCAGCAGCTTAGGGGGGGCCGTGTTTGAGCAGTTCTTC.

The CDR3 nucleotides read TGTGCCAGCAGCTTAGGACTAGGGCACACTGAAGCTTTCTTT. Its protein is CASSLGLGHTEAFF. The rearrangement uses TRBV7-2 and TRBJ1-1; the D is unclear. Per germline, CDR1 SGHTA and CDR2 FQGNSA. V lost 1 base, J lost 3 bases, and 9 bases lay in between. There are 14 residues in the CDR3.

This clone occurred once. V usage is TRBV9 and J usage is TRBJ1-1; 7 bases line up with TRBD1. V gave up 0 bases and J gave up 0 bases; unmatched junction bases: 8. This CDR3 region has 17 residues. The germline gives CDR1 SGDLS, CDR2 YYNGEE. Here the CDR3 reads CASSVDPAGQMNTEAFF. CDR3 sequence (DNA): TGTGCCAGCAGCGTAGATCCCGCGGGACAGATGAACACTGAAGCTTTCTTT.

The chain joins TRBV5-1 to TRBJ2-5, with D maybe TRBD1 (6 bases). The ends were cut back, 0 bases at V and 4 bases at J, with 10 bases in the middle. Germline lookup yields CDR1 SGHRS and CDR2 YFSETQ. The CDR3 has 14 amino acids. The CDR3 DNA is TGCGCCAGCAGCTTGGATACAGGGATAGAGACCCAGTACTTC. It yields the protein CASSLDTGIETQYF.

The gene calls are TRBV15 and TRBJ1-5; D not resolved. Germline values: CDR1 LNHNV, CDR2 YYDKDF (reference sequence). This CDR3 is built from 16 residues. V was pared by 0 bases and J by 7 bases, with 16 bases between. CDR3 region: CATSRDGSIGGQPQHF. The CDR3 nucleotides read TGTGCCACCAGCAGAGATGGGTCGATCGGCGGACAGCCCCAGCATTTT.

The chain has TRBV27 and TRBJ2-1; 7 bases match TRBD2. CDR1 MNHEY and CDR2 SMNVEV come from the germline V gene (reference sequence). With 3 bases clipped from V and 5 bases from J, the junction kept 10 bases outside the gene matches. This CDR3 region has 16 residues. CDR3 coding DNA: TGTGCCAGCAGTTTTTCATGGGGGGAGGGGCACAATGAGCAGTTCTTC. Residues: CASSFSWGEGHNEQFF.